These 20 T cell receptor beta chains originate from one sample sequenced in a study of blood T cell repertoires in COVID-19. The repertoire was sequenced with immunoSEQ multiplex PCR; TCRdb's copy has only in-frame clones and lacks some. The table includes 190,000 or so clones, under 90% detected once. The material sequenced was peripheral blood. The receptors shown here come from a man between 35 and 55 years old with acute or convalescent COVID-19.

The chain employs TRBV7-2 and TRBJ2-5; 10 nucleotides align to TRBD2. The CDR3 extends over 18 amino acids. The germline V gene encodes CDR1 SGHTA and CDR2 FQGNSA. Germline trimming cut 2 bases from V and 1 base from J; bases unmatched to any gene: 10. The CDR3 loop is CASSLRDGLAEIQETQYF. The CDR3 DNA reads TGTGCCAGCAGCTTACGGGACGGACTAGCGGAGATCCAAGAGACCCAGTACTTC.

The rearrangement uses TRBV25-1 and TRBJ1-2; 10 bases are a match to TRBD1. Germline V gene data show CDR1 as MGHDK and CDR2 as SYGVNS. V shed 9 bases and J 2 bases; nucleotides not matched to a gene: 3. The CDR3 runs 13 residues. DNA for the CDR3: TGTGCCAGTAGGACAGGGGGGAACTATGGCTACACCTTC. It encodes CASRTGGNYGYTF.

DNA of the CDR3: TGTGCCAGCAGCTTAGGCACAGGGGGTGGGTACGAGCAGTACTTC. It specifies CASSLGTGGGYEQYF. The chain joins TRBV11-2 to TRBJ2-7; 8 bases are a match to TRBD1. Per the germline V gene, CDR1 is SGHAT and CDR2 is FQNNGV. The CDR3 is 15 residues long. V gave up 1 base and J gave up 4 bases; unmatched junction bases: 6.

This chain uses TRBV11-3 with TRBJ1-6; D uncertain. The CDR3 is 14 residues long. Germline assignment: CDR1 SGHNT and CDR2 YENEEA. Deletions cut 2 bases from V and 6 bases from J, with 8 bases between. CDR3: CASSLSGVNSPLHF. Written as DNA, the CDR3 is TGTGCCAGCAGCTTATCTGGAGTTAATTCACCCCTCCACTTT.

The J gene is TRBJ2-7, the V gene TRBV20-1; TRBD2 is a possible D gene (6 bases). The ends were cut back, 3 bases at V and 6 bases at J, with 12 bases in the middle. Germline V lookup: CDR1 DFQATT, CDR2 SNEGSKA (reference sequence). The length of the CDR3 is 12 residues. The CDR3 DNA reads TGCAGTGCTAGTGGGACTTCGGGCGAGCAGTACTTC. Its protein is CSASGTSGEQYF.

The V gene is TRBV24-1, the J gene TRBJ1-4, with a tentative D call TRBD1 (5 bases). With 3 bases removed from V and 8 bases from J, the gap between germline ends came to 6 bases. CDR1 and CDR2 (germline): KGHDR, SFDVKD. The CDR3 extends over 12 amino acids. This chain's CDR3 is CATSDGAEKLFF. The CDR3 nucleotides are TGTGCCACCAGTGATGGGGCCGAAAAACTGTTTTTT.

The rearrangement links TRBV10-2 to TRBJ1-4, with 7 positions matching TRBD1. Germline V gene data show CDR1 as WSHSY and CDR2 as SAAADI. The CDR3 spans 13 residues. V was clipped by 3 bases and J by 8 bases; unmatched bases: 3. The CDR3, as DNA: TGCGCCAGCAGTGATAGGGGGCGGGAAAAACTGTTTTTT. The encoded protein is CASSDRGREKLFF.

The chain combines TRBV27 with TRBJ1-2; no firm D call. The germline V gene encodes CDR1 MNHEY and CDR2 SMNVEV (reference sequence). The CDR3 covers 18 residues. V was cut by 6 bases and J by 3 bases, with 26 bases left in between. CDR3 in DNA: TGTGCCAGCAGATATCTCACTCTCCAGGCAGGAAGAGACTATGGCTACACCTTC. Translation gives CASRYLTLQAGRDYGYTF.

This clone was detected only once. This chain links TRBV4-1 with TRBJ2-5, with a weak D call TRBD1 (6 bases). Per germline, CDR1 MGHRA and CDR2 YSYEKL. This CDR3 has 14 residues. V lost 2 bases, J lost 1 base, and 8 bases lay in between. The CDR3, as DNA: TGCGCCAGCAGCCAACAGGACAGCCAAGAGACCCAGTACTTC. Amino acids: CASSQQDSQETQYF.

The V call is TRBV5-1, the J call TRBJ1-1; D is uncertain. CDR3 length: 14 residues. Germline V CDR1 and CDR2: SGHRS, YFSETQ. V was pared by 0 bases and J by 0 bases, with 6 bases between. The CDR3 protein is CASSLDGLNTEAFF. CDR3 DNA: TGCGCCAGCAGCTTGGATGGCCTGAACACTGAAGCTTTCTTT.

The chain has TRBV6-5 and TRBJ1-1; a possible D gene is TRBD1 (5 bases). The length of the CDR3 is 12 residues. V was trimmed by 6 bases and J by 10 bases, leaving 15 bases between them. Germline lookup yields CDR1 MNHEY and CDR2 SVGAGI. The CDR3 coding sequence is TGTGCCAGCAGCTACGGGGGGGTTGCAGCTTTCTTT. Protein sequence: CASSYGGVAAFF.

CDR3 nucleotides: TGTGCCAGCAGCGATCGGCAAGGACTACTTACAGGCTACACCTTC. Amino acids: CASSDRQGLLTGYTF. The chain has TRBV2 and TRBJ1-2; no clear D gene. Deletions cut 6 bases from V and 8 bases from J, with 22 bases between. The CDR3 covers 15 residues. The V gene's germline CDR1 is SNHLY and CDR2 FYNNEI.

This chain connects TRBV10-1 to TRBJ2-1, with 9 bases identical to TRBD2. The ends lost 8 bases at V and 5 bases at J; junction bases unmatched: 10. There are 15 residues in the CDR3. CDR1 and CDR2 from the germline V gene are WNHNN and SYGVQD (reference sequence). DNA for the CDR3: TGCGCCAGCTTGAGCCGCGGGGGGGCCCACAATGAGCAGTTCTTC. Its translation: CASLSRGGAHNEQFF.

This clone showed up just a few times. This chain joins TRBV14 and TRBJ1-4; TRBD1 agrees at 7 bases. From germline, CDR1 is SGHDN and CDR2 FVKESK. J lost 14 bases, V lost 5 bases, and 11 bases had no gene match. This CDR3 comprises 13 residues. CDR3: CASSSYRDSDLFF. DNA for the CDR3: TGTGCCAGCAGCAGCTATAGGGACAGTGACCTGTTTTTT.

The J gene is TRBJ2-7, the V gene TRBV11-3; D unclear. V lost 5 bases to trimming and J lost 0 bases, with 11 bases between them. CDR1 is SGHNT and CDR2 is YENEEA in the germline V gene. There are 14 residues in the CDR3. The CDR3 here is CASSPARNSYEQYF. DNA of the CDR3: TGTGCCAGCAGCCCCGCCAGGAACTCCTACGAGCAGTACTTC.

There are many counts of this clone. The genes are TRBV24-1 and TRBJ2-1; the match to TRBD2 covers 13 bases. CDR1 KGHDR and CDR2 SFDVKD come from the germline V gene. The trim removed 4 bases at V and 7 bases at J, leaving 9 bases unmatched. This CDR3 is built from 17 residues. CDR3 sequence reads: CATSDPRLAGGRNEQFF. The CDR3 DNA reads TGTGCCACCAGTGACCCTCGACTAGCGGGGGGAAGGAATGAGCAGTTCTTC.

CDR3 amino acids: CASSDPGQGYEQYF. DNA of the CDR3: TGTGCCAGCAGCGACCCAGGACAGGGCTACGAGCAGTACTTC. V usage is TRBV3-1 (or the pseudogene TRBV3-2) and J usage is TRBJ2-7, with 8 positions matching TRBD1. The length of the CDR3 is 14 residues. V trimming: 5 bases; J trimming: 3 bases; junction bases outside the gene matches: 6. Germline CDR1 reads LGHDT; CDR2 reads YNNKEL (reference sequence).

V usage is TRBV7-6 and J usage is TRBJ2-2, with a weak D call TRBD2 (5 bases). Trimming shortened V by 2 bases and J by 6 bases, and 22 bases separated the two germline ends. Germline V gene lookup returns CDR1 SGHVS and CDR2 FNYEAQ. CDR3 length equals 18 residues. The CDR3 sequence: CASSLSLPFGVAAGELFF. The CDR3 nucleotides are TGTGCCAGCAGCTTATCCCTCCCCTTCGGGGTCGCGGCCGGGGAGCTGTTTTTT.

The chain has TRBV5-1 and TRBJ1-4; 11 positions match TRBD1. This CDR3 has 16 amino acids. J was trimmed by 8 bases and V by 1 base; bases with no gene match: 7. Germline assignment: CDR1 SGHRS and CDR2 YFSETQ. The CDR3 reads CASSLTGQGAGEKLFF. The CDR3 DNA is TGCGCCAGCAGCTTGACAGGACAGGGGGCAGGGGAAAAACTGTTTTTT.

The rearrangement joins TRBV11-2 to TRBJ2-3, with TRBD2 identical over 13 bases. This CDR3 spans 19 amino acids. J lost 4 bases, V lost 1 base, and 11 bases had no gene match. Germline V lookup: CDR1 SGHAT, CDR2 FQNNGV. The CDR3, as DNA: TGTGCCAGCAGCTTAGTCATTGCCCGGACTAGCGGGGGTGCAGATACGCAGTATTTT. Encoded protein: CASSLVIARTSGGADTQYF.